This is a list of T cell receptor beta chains from one sample in a study of blood T cell repertoires in COVID-19. Method: immunoSEQ multiplex PCR; TCRdb's copy keeps in-frame clones and lacks some. The table has approximately 260,000 clones, 87% seen once. The source material was PBMCs or T cells enriched from blood (not recorded which). These TCRs come from a woman younger than 45 with acute COVID-19. The CDR3 runs from the conserved cysteine through the conserved F or W. The D gene is left open where the match is weak. Size values are once, few and many counts, or a class for expanded clones, and some rows have none.

>18|TRBV11-2|NA|NA|TRBJ2-3
CASSLVGTGGGPSDTQYF
TGTGCCAGCAGCTTAGTAGGCACGGGCGGCGGGCCCTCGGATACGCAGTATTTT
>14|TRBV6-6|NA|NA|TRBJ2-7
CASSLRGLSYEQYF
TGTGCCAGCAGTTTGCGGGGGCTTTCCTACGAGCAGTACTTC
>13|TRBV11-2|NA|NA|TRBJ1-6
CASSLVARSPLHF
TGTGCCAGCAGCTTAGTAGCTCGTTCACCCCTCCACTTT
>18|TRBV4-1|NA|TRBD1|TRBJ1-4
CASSEDRDRGDADEKLFF
TGCGCCAGCAGCGAAGACCGGGACAGGGGCGACGCCGATGAAAAACTGTTTTTT
>15|TRBV27|NA|TRBD1|TRBJ2-7
CASSPGQVISYEQYF
TGTGCCAGCAGCCCGGGACAGGTTATTTCCTACGAGCAGTACTTC
>17|TRBV7-2|NA|NA|TRBJ2-5
CASSLDSVRTAQETQYF
TGTGCCAGCAGCTTAGATAGTGTCCGGACAGCACAAGAGACCCAGTACTTC
>14|TRBV7-2|NA|TRBD1|TRBJ1-5
CASSSHRGYQPQHF
TGTGCCAGCAGCTCTCACAGGGGGTATCAGCCCCAGCATTTT
>13|TRBV27|NA|NA|TRBJ2-3
CASGQTYPDTQYF
TGTGCCAGCGGACAGACCTACCCAGATACGCAGTATTTT
>14|TRBV5-1|NA|NA|TRBJ1-3
CASSPGISGNTIYF
TGCGCCAGCAGCCCGGGTATCTCTGGAAACACCATATATTTT
>15|TRBV10-3|NA|TRBD2|TRBJ2-2
CATTPTSGDTGELFF
TGTGCCACCACCCCCACTAGCGGAGACACCGGGGAGCTGTTTTTT
>13|TRBV6-2/TRBV6-3|NA|NA|TRBJ2-3
CASSYLEFDTQYF
TGTGCCAGCAGTTACCTCGAGTTCGATACGCAGTATTTT
>14|TRBV6-5|NA|TRBD1|TRBJ1-2
CASSTGQGPYGYTF
TGTGCCAGCAGTACAGGACAGGGTCCCTATGGCTACACCTTC
>14|TRBV28|NA|TRBD2|TRBJ2-7
CASSPSGASYEQYF
TGTGCCAGCAGTCCTAGCGGGGCCTCCTACGAGCAGTACTTC
>16|TRBV7-9|NA|NA|TRBJ1-3
CASSYYDRYSGNTIYF
TGTGCCAGCAGCTATTACGACAGATACTCTGGAAACACCATATATTTT
>13|TRBV28|once|NA|TRBJ1-1
CASINGPGTEAFF
TGTGCCAGCATCAACGGCCCGGGGACTGAAGCTTTCTTT
>16|TRBV7-3|NA|NA|TRBJ2-1
CASSLLGASSYNEQFF
TGTGCCAGCAGCCTCCTTGGGGCGAGCTCCTACAATGAGCAGTTCTTC
>15|TRBV7-6|NA|TRBD1|TRBJ2-7
CASSSGQAGSYEQYF
TGTGCCAGCAGCTCAGGACAGGCCGGCTCCTACGAGCAGTACTTC
>17|TRBV3-1/TRBV3-2|NA|TRBD1|TRBJ2-1
CASSQGPGQGVYNEQFF
TGTGCCAGCAGCCAAGGACCGGGACAGGGTGTTTACAATGAGCAGTTCTTC
>14|TRBV28|NA|NA|TRBJ2-3
CASRAPGVRDTQYF
TGTGCCAGCAGAGCTCCAGGGGTTCGTGATACGCAGTATTTT
>13|TRBV7-2|NA|NA|TRBJ1-5
CASSLDRDQPQHF
TGTGCCAGCAGCTTAGACAGGGATCAGCCCCAGCATTTT
>19|TRBV11-2|NA|NA|TRBJ2-1
CASRGKKAVGGITYNEQFF
TGTGCCAGCAGGGGAAAAAAGGCAGTTGGAGGGATCACCTACAATGAGCAGTTCTTC
>13|TRBV5-1|NA|TRBD1|TRBJ1-2
CASAPSGGYGYTF
TGCGCCAGCGCCCCGTCAGGGGGATACGGCTACACCTTC
>16|TRBV28|NA|TRBD2|TRBJ2-1
CASGYPSGGSSDEQFF
TGTGCCAGCGGGTATCCTAGCGGGGGGTCGAGCGATGAGCAGTTCTTC
>13|TRBV28|NA|TRBD1|TRBJ2-5
CASSDSGGRTQYF
TGTGCCAGCAGCGACTCAGGGGGTCGGACCCAGTACTTC
>15|TRBV5-6|NA|NA|TRBJ1-4
CGRYTGDRTNEKLFF
TGTGGCCGCTATACCGGGGATCGGACTAATGAAAAACTGTTTTTT
>12|TRBV7-2|NA|NA|TRBJ2-1
CASSLAYREQFF
TGTGCCAGCAGCTTAGCGTATCGTGAGCAGTTCTTC
>12|TRBV10-3|NA|TRBD1|TRBJ2-7
CAIGRGIYEQYF
TGTGCCATCGGCAGGGGGATATACGAGCAGTACTTC
>16|TRBV19|once|TRBD1|TRBJ1-2
CASSIASGTGNYGYTF
TGTGCCAGTAGTATTGCCAGTGGGACAGGGAATTATGGCTACACCTTC